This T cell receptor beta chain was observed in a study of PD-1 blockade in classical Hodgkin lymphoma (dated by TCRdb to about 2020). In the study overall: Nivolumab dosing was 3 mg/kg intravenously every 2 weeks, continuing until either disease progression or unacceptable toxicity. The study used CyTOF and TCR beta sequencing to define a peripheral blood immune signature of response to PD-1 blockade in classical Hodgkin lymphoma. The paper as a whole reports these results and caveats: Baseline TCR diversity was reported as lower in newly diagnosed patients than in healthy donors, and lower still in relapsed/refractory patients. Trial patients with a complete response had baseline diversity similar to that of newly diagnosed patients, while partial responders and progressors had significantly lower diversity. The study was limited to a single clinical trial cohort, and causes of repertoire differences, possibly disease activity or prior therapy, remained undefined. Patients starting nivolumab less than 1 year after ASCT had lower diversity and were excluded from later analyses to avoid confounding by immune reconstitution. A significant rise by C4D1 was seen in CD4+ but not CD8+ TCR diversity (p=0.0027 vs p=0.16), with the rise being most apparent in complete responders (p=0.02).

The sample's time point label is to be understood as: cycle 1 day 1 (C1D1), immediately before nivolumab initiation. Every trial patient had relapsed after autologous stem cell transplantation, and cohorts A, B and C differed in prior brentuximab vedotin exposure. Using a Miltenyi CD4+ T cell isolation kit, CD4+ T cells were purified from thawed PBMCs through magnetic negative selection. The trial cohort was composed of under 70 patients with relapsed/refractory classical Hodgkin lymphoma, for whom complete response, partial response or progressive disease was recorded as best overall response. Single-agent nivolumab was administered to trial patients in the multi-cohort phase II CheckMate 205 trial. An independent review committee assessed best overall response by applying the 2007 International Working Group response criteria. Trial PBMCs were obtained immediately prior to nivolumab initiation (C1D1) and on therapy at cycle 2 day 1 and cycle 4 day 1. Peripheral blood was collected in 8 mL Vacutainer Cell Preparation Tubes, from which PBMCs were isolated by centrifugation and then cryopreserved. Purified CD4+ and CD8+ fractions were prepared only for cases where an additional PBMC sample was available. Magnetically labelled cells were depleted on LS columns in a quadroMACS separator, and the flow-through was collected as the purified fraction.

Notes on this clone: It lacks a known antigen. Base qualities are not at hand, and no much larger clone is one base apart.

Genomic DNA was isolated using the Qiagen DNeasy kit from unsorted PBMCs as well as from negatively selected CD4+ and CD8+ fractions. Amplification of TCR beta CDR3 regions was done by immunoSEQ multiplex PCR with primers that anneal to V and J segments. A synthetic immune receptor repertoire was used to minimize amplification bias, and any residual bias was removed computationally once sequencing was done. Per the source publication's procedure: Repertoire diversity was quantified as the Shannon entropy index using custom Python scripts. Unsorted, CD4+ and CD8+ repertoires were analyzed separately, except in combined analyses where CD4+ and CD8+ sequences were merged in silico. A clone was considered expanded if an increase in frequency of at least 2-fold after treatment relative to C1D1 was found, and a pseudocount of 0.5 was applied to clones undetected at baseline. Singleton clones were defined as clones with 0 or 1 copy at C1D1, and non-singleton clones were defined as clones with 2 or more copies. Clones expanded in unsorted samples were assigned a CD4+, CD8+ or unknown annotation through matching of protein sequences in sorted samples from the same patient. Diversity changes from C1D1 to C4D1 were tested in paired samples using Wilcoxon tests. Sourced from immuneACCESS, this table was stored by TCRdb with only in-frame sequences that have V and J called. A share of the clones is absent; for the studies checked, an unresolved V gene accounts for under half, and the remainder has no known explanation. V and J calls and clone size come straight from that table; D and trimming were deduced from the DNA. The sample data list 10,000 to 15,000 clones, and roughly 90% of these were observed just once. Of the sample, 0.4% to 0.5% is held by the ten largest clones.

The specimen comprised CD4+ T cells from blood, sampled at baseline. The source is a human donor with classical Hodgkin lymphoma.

The DNA sequence is as follows: TGTGCCTGGAGAAAGGGAGGGAGAGACGAGCAGTACTTC. Its amino acids are CAWRKGGRDEQYF. The rearranged segments are TRBV30 and TRBJ2-7; 7 bases in the middle match TRBD2. Taken from the germline V gene (reference sequence), the CDR1 and CDR2 loops are GTSNPN and SVGIG. Reading from cysteine to phenylalanine, the CDR3 counts 13 amino acids. Left in the record is the CDR3 DNA by itself, 39 bases read in frame from the first base. V loses 3 bases at its end and J loses 5 bases; junction bases beyond the gene matches: 7.